This T cell receptor beta chain was captured in a study of T cell repertoires in cytomegalovirus infection. Study context: Shared public TCR beta signatures pointed to both CMV infection and a matching HLA type.

The CDR3 length is 15 residues. Germline V gene data show CDR1 as WNHNN and CDR2 as SYGVQD (reference sequence). V trimming: 3 bases; J trimming: 4 bases; junction bases outside the gene matches: 2. Via MiXCR, TCRdb re-called the reads, giving one row per CDR3 protein. The repertoire holds 500,000 to 600,000 distinct CDR3 sequences, with more than 15% as singletons. The sequenced sample consisted of CD8+ T cells from PBMCs. The sequence was obtained from a human donor in good health (CMV status not recorded). Some clones in this sample may be carry-over from other donors' samples. This chain uses TRBV10-1 with TRBJ2-1; 11 bases map to TRBD2. The CDR3: CASSERLAGYNEQFF. Here the CDR3 DNA reads TGCGCCAGCAGTGAACGACTAGCGGGGTACAATGAGCAGTTCTTC.